This passage covers 29 T cell receptor beta chains from one sample sequenced in a study of T cell responses to AZD1222 COVID-19 vaccine. Sequencing used immunoSEQ multiplex PCR; TCRdb keeps in-frame clones, though not all of them. The sample includes some 96,000 clones, 87% of them seen just once. Sequences were derived from peripheral blood, sampled on day 0 of MenACWY control vaccination. The receptor source for this set is an adult in good health.

The rearrangement uses TRBV6-5 and TRBJ1-2; no clear D gene. The CDR3 spans 12 residues. Looked up from germline, CDR1 is MNHEY and CDR2 is SVGAGI. V gave up 8 bases and J gave up 6 bases, with 13 bases separating them. In DNA, the CDR3 is TGTGCCAGCTCCTTCGCGGGGAATGGCTACACCTTC. Its protein product is CASSFAGNGYTF.

CDR3 DNA sequence: TGCGCCAGCAGCTTGGGGACAGGGAGCAATTCACCCCTCCACTTT. Translation gives CASSLGTGSNSPLHF. The rearrangement joins TRBV5-1 to TRBJ1-6; the match to TRBD1 covers 8 bases. The CDR3 sequence is 15 residues long. CDR1 is SGHRS, CDR2 YFSETQ, per germline. With 0 bases clipped from V and 7 bases from J, the junction kept 3 bases outside the gene matches.

The chain has TRBV12-3 or TRBV12-4 and TRBJ2-7; unclear D gene. The CDR3 loop spans 13 amino acids. Trimming removed 3 bases from V and 7 bases from J, with 13 bases in between. The CDR3 DNA reads as TGTGCCAGCAGTTTCCAATCAGGTGAGGAGCAGTACTTC. Protein product: CASSFQSGEEQYF.

The rearrangement joins TRBV2 to TRBJ1-2; TRBD1 matches 8 bases. V was pared by 3 bases and J by 3 bases, with 3 bases of the junction left unmatched. The germline CDR1 and CDR2 sequences are SNHLY and FYNNEI. This CDR3 region has 14 residues. The CDR3 is CASSDGQGDYGYTF. The CDR3, as DNA: TGTGCCAGCAGTGACGGACAGGGAGACTATGGCTACACCTTC.

V is TRBV6-5 and J is TRBJ2-5; 7 nucleotides line up with TRBD1. Unmatched junction bases numbered 10, after V lost 4 bases and J lost 5 bases. Germline V gene lookup returns CDR1 MNHEY and CDR2 SVGAGI. The CDR3 consists of 15 residues. The CDR3 protein is CASSSTGAIGETQYF. CDR3 DNA: TGTGCCAGCAGTTCTACAGGGGCTATCGGGGAGACCCAGTACTTC.

The J gene is TRBJ1-1, the V gene TRBV4-1; D is unclear. The CDR3 sequence is 13 residues long. Trimming pared 4 bases from V and 8 bases from J, leaving 14 bases between. Germline-derived CDR1 and CDR2 are MGHRA and YSYEKL. The CDR3 sequence: CASSLDIELEAFF. CDR3 coding DNA: TGCGCCAGCAGCCTCGACATCGAGCTAGAAGCTTTCTTT.

This clone was counted a single time. This rearrangement joins TRBV10-1 to TRBJ1-5; D is undetermined. The CDR3 extends over 15 amino acids. Trimming pared 8 bases from V and 6 bases from J, leaving 20 bases between. CDR1 is WNHNN, CDR2 SYGVQD, per germline (reference sequence). The CDR3 region is CASEVELFNLQPQHF. In DNA, the CDR3 is TGCGCCAGCGAGGTGGAGCTATTCAACCTTCAGCCCCAGCATTTT.

This clone was detected once. CDR3 sequence: CASTETGELFF. As DNA, the CDR3 is TGTGCCAGCACCGAGACCGGGGAGCTGTTTTTT. The V gene is TRBV2, the J gene TRBJ2-2; D is undetermined. The germline V and J ends were trimmed by 7 bases and 5 bases, with 5 bases remaining between them. This CDR3 has 11 residues. The germline V gene encodes CDR1 SNHLY and CDR2 FYNNEI.

The V and J genes are TRBV9 and TRBJ1-2; maybe TRBD1 (5 bases). The CDR3 has 12 residues. Germline CDR1 is SGDLS and CDR2 is YYNGEE. V was trimmed by 3 bases and J by 6 bases, leaving 9 bases between them. CDR3 loop: CASSGKGDGYTF. In DNA, the CDR3 is TGTGCCAGCAGCGGTAAAGGGGATGGCTACACCTTC.

The rearrangement joins TRBV6-5 to TRBJ2-7; D gene ambiguous. The V gene's germline CDR1 is MNHEY and CDR2 SVGAGI. V was shortened by 7 bases and J by 0 bases, with 10 bases between the two germline ends. There are 13 residues in the CDR3. The CDR3 region is CASTQDGSYEQYF. The CDR3, as DNA: TGTGCCAGCACCCAGGACGGCTCCTACGAGCAGTACTTC.

This clone was recorded once. The chain joins TRBV19 to TRBJ1-4, with D possibly being TRBD1 (5 bases). Germline-derived CDR1 and CDR2 are LNHDA and SQIVND (reference sequence). This CDR3 region has 14 residues. The germline V and J ends were trimmed by 5 bases and 6 bases, with 13 bases remaining between them. CDR3 DNA: TGTGCCAGTAGTCTCTCGTCAGGGTATGAAAAACTGTTTTTT. Residues: CASSLSSGYEKLFF. The full variable domain, rest sourced from reference TRBV19 and TRBJ1-4, is DGGITQSPKYLFRKEGQNVTLSCEQNLNHDAMYWYRQDPGQGLRLIYYSQIVNDFQKGDIAEGYSVSREKKESFPLTVTSAQKNPTAFYLCASSLSSGYEKLFFGSGTQLSVL.

The rearrangement links TRBV5-6 to TRBJ1-5, with TRBD1 identical over 9 bases. Germline V lookup: CDR1 SGHDT, CDR2 YYEEEE. Trimming took 0 bases from V and 3 from J; bases not matched to a gene: 4. CDR3 length equals 16 residues. CDR3: CASSLEDRGFNQPQHF. CDR3 coding DNA: TGTGCCAGCAGCTTGGAGGACAGGGGTTTCAATCAGCCCCAGCATTTT.

V and J are TRBV6-5 and TRBJ2-1; D possibly corresponds to TRBD2 (6 bases). Looked up from germline, CDR1 is MNHEY and CDR2 is SVGAGI. The CDR3 has 13 amino acids. The V end was cut by 8 bases, the J end by 10 bases, with 18 bases between. CDR3 in amino acids: CASGRFLEREQFF. DNA of the CDR3: TGTGCCAGCGGGAGGTTCCTTGAGCGGGAGCAGTTCTTC.

The genes are TRBV5-1 and TRBJ1-3, with D tentatively TRBD1 (5 bases). CDR1 and CDR2 from the germline V gene are SGHRS and YFSETQ. There are 16 residues in the CDR3. Deletions cut 4 bases from V and 0 bases from J, with 14 bases between. The CDR3 here is CASSISPGLSGNTIYF. In DNA, the CDR3 is TGCGCCAGCAGCATATCACCAGGGCTCTCTGGAAACACCATATATTTT.

This chain links TRBV6-2 or TRBV6-3 with TRBJ2-5; perhaps TRBD2 as D (6 bases). Germline V CDR1 and CDR2: MNHEY, SVGEGT. V lost 7 bases and J 4 bases, leaving 19 bases between the germline ends. CDR3 length equals 15 residues. The CDR3 is CASTPPRLETETQYF. Written as DNA, the CDR3 is TGTGCCAGCACCCCACCCCGACTAGAGACAGAGACCCAGTACTTC.

The V and J genes are TRBV30 and TRBJ1-5; TRBD1 is a possible D gene (6 bases). Germline values: CDR1 GTSNPN, CDR2 SVGIG (reference sequence). CDR3 length: 15 residues. Trimming took off 4 bases at V and 4 bases at J, with 17 bases between the two ends. The CDR3 sequence: CAWNKGGGFNQPQHF. For the CDR3, the DNA is TGTGCCTGGAATAAGGGGGGCGGCTTTAATCAGCCCCAGCATTTT.

The chain joins TRBV10-3 to TRBJ1-1, with D possibly TRBD1 on 5 matching bases. Germline CDR1 ENHRY, CDR2 SYGVKD. V was pared by 5 bases and J by 5 bases, with 15 bases between. This CDR3 comprises 14 residues. The CDR3 bases are TGTGCCATCAGTTACGATCCTTCAGGGACTGAAGCTTTCTTT. Amino acids: CAISYDPSGTEAFF.

This chain links TRBV7-9 with TRBJ2-7; 8 bases map to TRBD1. V was pared by 5 bases and J by 6 bases, with 9 bases of the junction left unmatched. The V gene's germline CDR1 is SEHNR and CDR2 FQNEAQ (reference sequence). The CDR3 spans 14 residues. CDR3 sequence: CASSPRQGSGEQYF. CDR3 in DNA: TGTGCCAGCAGCCCACGACAGGGGTCAGGCGAGCAGTACTTC.

The V call is TRBV24-1, the J call TRBJ2-2; the D is unclear. CDR3 length: 14 residues. Germline V gene data show CDR1 as KGHDR and CDR2 as SFDVKD. Trimming removed 6 bases from V and 2 bases from J, with 9 bases in between. As DNA, the CDR3 is TGTGCCACCAGTTCGTCAACTAACACCGGGGAGCTGTTTTTT. This codes for CATSSSTNTGELFF.

The rearrangement uses TRBV7-2 and TRBJ1-2; 7 bases line up with TRBD1. CDR1 is SGHTA, CDR2 FQGNSA, per germline. CDR3 length equals 14 residues. V lost 1 base to trimming and J lost 8 bases; unmatched junction nucleotides: 7. The DNA for the CDR3 is TGTGCCAGCAGCTTAGAGGTGACAGGGTACGGCTACACCTTC. Translated, it gives CASSLEVTGYGYTF.

The chain is built from TRBV21-1 and TRBJ1-1; the table gives TRBD1 as D, unverified against the DNA. TRBV21-1 constitutes a pseudogene. The CDR3 spans 18 residues. CDR3 bases: TGTGCCAGCAGCTCCCGAGGGGGTACAGGGGGGAGTTTAAGGGAAGCTTTCTTT. It encodes CASSSRGGTGGSLREAFF.

The chain is built from TRBV6-5 and TRBJ2-1; D is uncertain. Looked up from germline, CDR1 is MNHEY and CDR2 is SVGAGI. The CDR3 is 14 amino acids. V was trimmed by 7 bases and J by 7 bases, leaving 17 bases between them. The CDR3 here is CASTLRPGSNEQFF. The CDR3 DNA reads as TGTGCCAGCACCCTAAGGCCGGGCTCGAATGAGCAGTTCTTC.

The chain links TRBV5-1 to TRBJ1-6, with D maybe TRBD1 (6 bases). CDR3 length: 13 residues. Germline lookup yields CDR1 SGHRS and CDR2 YFSETQ. V was clipped by 8 bases and J by 5 bases, with 11 bases between them. CDR3 DNA sequence: TGCGCCAGTTCGGACAGTGATAATTCACCCCTCCACTTT. It specifies CASSDSDNSPLHF.

This clone counts as medium-sized. The rearrangement joins TRBV27 to TRBJ2-3; the D is unclear. Germline V gene data show CDR1 as MNHEY and CDR2 as SMNVEV (reference sequence). Trimming pared 1 base from V and 1 base from J, leaving 9 bases between. CDR3 length: 15 residues. CDR3 bases: TGTGCCAGCAGTTTATTCGTCCCAGGCACAGATACGCAGTATTTT. Translation gives CASSLFVPGTDTQYF.

The chain links TRBV28 to TRBJ1-6; 8 bases line up with TRBD1. J gave up 4 bases and V 5 bases, and 4 bases lay outside the gene matches. The germline CDR1 and CDR2 sequences are MDHEN and SYDVKM. The CDR3 loop spans 15 amino acids. The CDR3: CASSGQGGYNSPLHF. CDR3 DNA: TGTGCCAGCAGTGGACAGGGAGGTTATAATTCACCCCTCCACTTT.

The chain joins TRBV29-1 to TRBJ1-1; D is uncertain. The CDR3 sequence is 13 residues long. Trimming pared 5 bases from V and 2 bases from J, leaving 12 bases between. Germline V lookup: CDR1 SQVTM, CDR2 ANQGSEA. The CDR3 DNA reads TGCAGCGTTCGGGCCCAAGCCAACACTGAAGCTTTCTTT. This translates into CSVRAQANTEAFF.

A single count supports this clone. The rearrangement joins TRBV29-1 to TRBJ1-2; 7 nucleotides match TRBD1. The CDR3 runs to 11 residues. Germline trimming cut 3 bases from V and 7 bases from J; bases unmatched to any gene: 2. Per germline, CDR1 SQVTM and CDR2 ANQGSEA. This chain's CDR3 is CSVDRGSGYTF. CDR3 sequence (DNA): TGCAGCGTTGACAGGGGGAGTGGCTACACCTTC.

This clone was detected once. The chain joins TRBV7-8 to TRBJ1-5, with unresolved D. CDR1 and CDR2 from the germline V gene are SGHVS and FQNEAQ. The CDR3 has 15 residues. V was cut by 0 bases and J by 7 bases, with 13 bases left in between. In DNA, the CDR3 is TGTGCCAGCAGCTTAGCGTGGAGGGATGAACAGCCCCAGCATTTT. It translates to CASSLAWRDEQPQHF.

This chain links TRBV3-1 (or the pseudogene TRBV3-2) with TRBJ1-6, with TRBD1 identical over 9 bases. The V and J ends lost 6 bases and 8 bases, in that order; junction bases with no gene match: 5. The CDR3 spans 14 residues. Germline lookup yields CDR1 LGHDT and CDR2 YNNKEL (reference sequence). CDR3 loop: CASRTGQGYSPLHF. CDR3 sequence (DNA): TGTGCCAGCAGGACGGGACAGGGCTATTCACCCCTCCACTTT.